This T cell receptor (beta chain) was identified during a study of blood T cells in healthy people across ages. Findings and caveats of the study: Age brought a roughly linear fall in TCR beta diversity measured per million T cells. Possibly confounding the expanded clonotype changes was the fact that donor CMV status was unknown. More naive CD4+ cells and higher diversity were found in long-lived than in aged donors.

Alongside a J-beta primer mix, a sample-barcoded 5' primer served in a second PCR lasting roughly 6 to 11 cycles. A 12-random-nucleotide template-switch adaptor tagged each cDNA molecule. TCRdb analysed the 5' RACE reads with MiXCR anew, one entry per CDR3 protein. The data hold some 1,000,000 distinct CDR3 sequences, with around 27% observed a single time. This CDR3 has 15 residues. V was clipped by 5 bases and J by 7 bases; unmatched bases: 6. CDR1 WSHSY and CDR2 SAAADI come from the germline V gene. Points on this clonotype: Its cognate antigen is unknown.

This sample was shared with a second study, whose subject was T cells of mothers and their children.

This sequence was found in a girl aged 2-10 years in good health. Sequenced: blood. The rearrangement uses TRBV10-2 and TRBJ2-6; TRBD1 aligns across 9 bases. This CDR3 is CASSWDRVVANVLTF. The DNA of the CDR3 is TGCGCCAGCAGTTGGGACAGGGTGGTTGCCAACGTCCTGACTTTC.